This T cell receptor (beta chain) originates from a study of cytomegalovirus exposure and HLA in healthy donors. Study in general: Some 200 million T cells yielded 100 million or so unique TCR beta sequences in earlier analysis. Among the 370 or so donors who were genotyped, approximately 84% fell in the genetic ancestry cluster that is associated with self-reported Caucasian donors.

The CDR3 has 15 amino acids. Trimming took 1 base from V and 5 from J; bases not matched to a gene: 5. Germline-derived CDR1 and CDR2 are SGHVS and FNYEAQ. General observations from the study: Some V segments, including TRBV6-2 and TRBV6-3, were excluded as indistinguishable. Analysis performed later showed TCR beta chains linked to HLA being more clonally expanded than equally common others.

About this clone: The target antigen is unknown.

The PCR had 60 Vbeta and 13 Jbeta primers. This table comes from immunoSEQ multiplex PCR, and its TCRdb copy is limited to in-frame clones, with some not included. The sample records under 200,000 clones, around three quarters being singletons. The chain has TRBV7-6 and TRBJ1-1; TRBD1 matches 9 bases. This TCR came from a man aged 35-49 years in good health and CMV-seronegative. What was sequenced was PBMCs. The CDR3 spells CASSLEGQGRTEAFF. The CDR3 DNA is TGTGCCAGCAGCTTAGAAGGACAGGGGAGAACTGAAGCTTTCTTT.